This T cell receptor (beta chain) is drawn from a study of radiotherapy plus CTLA-4 blockade in lung cancer. Germline assignment: CDR1 SQVTM and CDR2 ANQGSEA. The CDR3 loop spans 14 amino acids. J was trimmed by 6 bases and V by 6 bases; bases with no gene match: 11. TCRdb's copy holds only in-frame clones and misses some; the assay was immunoSEQ multiplex PCR. The table shows about 73,000 clones, with more than 75% occurring only once. This TCR was recovered from a human donor with non-small cell lung cancer that progressed on radiotherapy plus ipilimumab. The V gene is TRBV29-1, the J gene TRBJ2-1; 7 bases match TRBD2. The source material was peripheral blood, sampled from a patient treated with radiotherapy plus ipilimumab. The CDR3 sequence: CSVRVVLAANEQFF. DNA for the CDR3: TGCAGCGTCCGGGTCGTTCTAGCGGCCAATGAGCAGTTCTTC.